The 5 T cell receptor beta chains in this list originate from one sample, sequenced in a study of T cell clonality in common variable immunodeficiency. Generated by immunoSEQ multiplex PCR, the TCRdb table keeps only in-frame clones and is missing some. Listed for the sample are 57,000 or so clones, none seen a single time. Sequencing was performed on peripheral blood mononuclear cells. These receptor sequences come from a person between 18 and 69 years old in good health.

This clone has at least ten counts. CDR3 bases read: TGTGCCAGCAGCGCGATGACAGGGGGTGACTACGAG. It codes for CASSAMTGGDYE. The whole CDR3 protein is CASSAMTGGDYEQYF. The V gene is TRBV9, the J gene TRBJ2-7, with 9 nucleotides matching TRBD1. The CDR3 extends 3 residues past the end of the read, so its final part is completed from the germline J gene. The germline gives CDR1 SGDLS, CDR2 YYNGEE. The junction had 7 bases not matched to a gene; V was cut back by 3 bases and J by 3 bases. The CDR3 runs 15 residues.

This clone has a count of ten or more. The read finishes 3 residues shy of the CDR3 end, and the germline J gene is used to complete it. This chain uses TRBV29-1 with TRBJ2-2; D perhaps matches TRBD1 (5 bases). Germline V gives CDR1 SQVTM, CDR2 ANQGSEA. The CDR3 has 12 residues. The V end lost 7 bases, the J end lost 7 bases, and 13 bases lay between the germline ends. The CDR3 protein is CSARQIGGELFF. The DNA read from the CDR3 is TGCAGCGCGAGACAGATCGGCGGGGAG.

This clone was recorded at least ten times. At one end the junction does not follow the germline gene, possibly because of a read error. The CDR3 is CASSHAGTELAGGEQFF. CDR3 bases read: TGCGCCAGCAGCCATGCGGGGACCGAACTAGCGGGAGGTGAG. This chain connects TRBV4-2 to TRBJ2-1; TRBD2 aligns across 12 bases. The read halts 3 residues ahead of the CDR3 end, with the missing end drawn from the germline J gene. This CDR3 region has 17 residues. Germline CDR1 and CDR2: LGHNA and YNFKEQ.

This clone was observed a handful of times. The DNA ends 3 residues before the CDR3 does, and the rest of the CDR3 is filled in from the germline J gene. The chain recombines TRBV11-1 with TRBJ2-2; D gene uncertain. Germline V gives CDR1 SGHAT, CDR2 FQDESV (reference sequence). Trimming removed 5 bases at V and 1 base at J, with 8 bases between. The CDR3 is 14 amino acids. The CDR3 loop is CASSGQLNTGELFF. The CDR3 bases that were read are TGTGCCAGCAGCGGGCAGCTGAACACCGGGGAG.

As regards this clone: The observed sequence ends 3 residues before the CDR3 terminus, with the missing tail filled in from the germline J gene. The chain joins TRBV6-1 to TRBJ1-1; TRBD1 is a possible D gene (5 bases). The V gene's germline CDR1 is MNHNS and CDR2 SASEGT. The CDR3 covers 14 residues. CDR3 loop: CASSDSGWAYEAFF. The CDR3 bases that were read are TGTGCCAGCAGTGATTCAGGGTGGGCCTACGAG.